This is a list of T cell receptor beta chains from one sample in a study of T-cell memory formation after mild COVID-19. MiXCR was run by TCRdb on the 5' RACE reads, yielding one entry per CDR3 protein. The sample has about 57,000 distinct CDR3 sequences, 10% to 15% seen once. Sequencing was carried out using PBMCs or a T cell subset sorted from them (not recorded which). These receptor sequences come from a young man who had mild COVID-19 (a few samples of this study predate the infection). Cell type and time point are not known. The CDR3 runs from the conserved cysteine through the conserved F or W. D genes are given only for firm matches. Where a row states a size, it is once, few, many or the class of an expanded clone; other rows omit it.

J gene | V gene | clone size | D gene | CDR3 protein | CDR3 DNA
TRBJ2-7 | TRBV2 | few | NA | CASSGQATYEQYF | TGTGCCAGCAGTGGACAGGCCACCTACGAGCAGTACTTC
TRBJ2-3 | TRBV25-1 | many | NA | CASSERADTQYF | TGTGCCAGCAGTGAACGGGCAGATACGCAGTATTTT
TRBJ1-1 | TRBV7-9 | few | NA | CASRPGHSNGGMNTEAFF | TGTGCCAGCAGGCCGGGACATTCCAATGGGGGAATGAACACTGAAGCTTTCTTT
TRBJ2-1 | TRBV2 | NA | NA | CASSNNEQFF | TGTGCCAGCAGTAACAATGAGCAGTTCTTC
TRBJ2-3 | TRBV20-1 | NA | TRBD2 | CSAGKGSGEAGLSQYF | TGCAGTGCTGGGAAAGGTAGCGGGGAAGCGGGGCTTTCGCAGTATTTT
TRBJ2-2 | TRBV5-1 | NA | NA | CASSPGAGMGTGELFF | TGCGCCAGCAGCCCCGGTGCAGGGATGGGGACCGGGGAGCTGTTTTTT
TRBJ2-6 | TRBV4-3 | medium-sized | NA | CASSQEGSSGANVLTF | TGCGCCAGCAGCCAAGAAGGGAGCTCTGGGGCCAACGTCCTGACTTTC
TRBJ1-2 | TRBV5-1 | NA | NA | CATKQGEEGYTF | TGCGCCACTAAACAGGGTGAGGAGGGCTACACCTTC
TRBJ2-1 | TRBV20-1 | few | TRBD2 | CSAREAGLAGYNEQFF | TGCAGTGCTAGAGAAGCGGGACTAGCGGGGTACAATGAGCAGTTCTTC
TRBJ1-1 | TRBV20-1 | few | NA | CSASTSRAFF | TGCAGTGCTAGTACCAGCCGGGCTTTCTTT
TRBJ1-1 | TRBV7-2 | few | NA | CASSLEGLGVRTEAFF | TGTGCCAGCAGCTTAGAGGGCTTAGGCGTCCGCACTGAAGCTTTCTTT
TRBJ2-5 | TRBV6-6 | many | TRBD2 | CASSYSGGSETQYF | TGTGCCAGCAGTTATAGCGGGGGGTCAGAGACCCAGTACTTC
TRBJ2-3 | TRBV4-2 | few | NA | CASSRDPGGPDTQYF | TGTGCCAGCAGCCGAGACCCAGGCGGCCCAGATACGCAGTATTTT
TRBJ2-3 | TRBV12-3/TRBV12-4 | many | NA | CASSAPRGGVTDTQYF | TGTGCCAGCAGTGCCCCGAGGGGGGGGGTCACAGATACGCAGTATTTT
TRBJ1-1 | TRBV19 | NA | NA | CASKENTEAFF | TGTGCCAGTAAGGAGAACACTGAAGCTTTCTTT
TRBJ1-2 | TRBV7-9 | NA | NA | CASSPRSGYGYTF | TGTGCCAGCAGCCCACGGTCGGGCTATGGCTACACCTTC
TRBJ2-3 | TRBV7-2 | NA | NA | CASSLFVDTQYF | TGTGCCAGCAGCTTATTTGTGGATACGCAGTATTTT
TRBJ2-7 | TRBV4-2 | many | NA | CASSQSWGLGEQYF | TGTGCCAGCAGCCAGTCCTGGGGCTTGGGCGAGCAGTACTTC
TRBJ2-7 | TRBV9 | few | TRBD1 | CASSPQDRGGFYEQYF | TGTGCCAGCAGCCCCCAGGACAGGGGGGGGTTCTACGAGCAGTACTTC
TRBJ1-5 | TRBV29-1 | few | NA | CSVEEKEGNSNQPQHF | TGCAGCGTTGAAGAAAAAGAGGGGAATAGCAATCAGCCCCAGCATTTT
TRBJ2-1 | TRBV5-1 | few | TRBD2 | CASSANPSGGAAEQFF | TGCGCCAGCAGCGCAAACCCTAGCGGGGGGGCCGCTGAGCAGTTCTTC
TRBJ1-1 | TRBV9 | many | NA | CASSAGGGNTEAFF | TGTGCCAGCAGCGCGGGGGGCGGAAACACTGAAGCTTTCTTT
TRBJ2-3 | TRBV7-8 | NA | TRBD1 | CASSLVGGPSTDTQYF | TGTGCCAGCAGCTTAGTAGGGGGCCCTAGCACAGATACGCAGTATTTT
TRBJ2-3 | TRBV5-1 | many | NA | CASSLALRTVSTPDTQYF | TGCGCCAGCAGCTTGGCCCTACGGACAGTCTCCACCCCAGATACGCAGTATTTT
TRBJ2-3 | TRBV7-2 | many | NA | CASSKLSGTPPFSTDTQYF | TGTGCCAGCAGCAAGCTAAGTGGGACACCCCCATTTAGCACAGATACGCAGTATTTT
TRBJ2-5 | TRBV5-1 | NA | TRBD2 | CASSFTSGGQETQYF | TGCGCCAGCAGCTTCACTAGCGGGGGGCAAGAGACCCAGTACTTC
TRBJ1-2 | TRBV7-9 | few | TRBD1 | CASSPGTVRGYTF | TGTGCCAGCAGCCCGGGGACAGTTCGAGGCTACACCTTC
TRBJ1-1 | TRBV29-1 | many | NA | CSVGVMNTEAFF | TGCAGCGTTGGGGTCATGAACACTGAAGCTTTCTTT